The 26 T cell receptor beta chains below all came from one sample that was sequenced in a study of shared clonotypes between healthy human individuals. Measured with immunoSEQ multiplex PCR; TCRdb has only the in-frame clones, and not every one. The sample consists of some 500,000 clones, around 80% of them appearing once. The sequenced material came from PBMCs. Receptors were obtained from a woman between 40 and 50 years old in good health. Some clones in this sample may be carry-over from other donors' samples.

The rearrangement joins TRBV7-9 to TRBJ1-5; D call uncertain. This CDR3 contains 14 residues. The V end lost 1 base, the J end lost 4 bases, and 8 bases lay between the germline ends. From germline, CDR1 is SEHNR and CDR2 FQNEAQ (reference sequence). The CDR3 is CASSLDGLNQPQHF. Written as DNA, the CDR3 is TGTGCCAGCAGCTTAGATGGTCTTAATCAGCCCCAGCATTTT.

This chain links TRBV28 with TRBJ1-1; unclear D gene. The germline V and J ends were trimmed by 4 bases and 4 bases, with 16 bases remaining between them. The germline CDR1 and CDR2 sequences are MDHEN and SYDVKM. CDR3 length: 15 amino acids. The CDR3: CASSSRVGLGTEAFF. In nucleotides, the CDR3 is TGTGCCAGCAGTTCCCGGGTGGGATTGGGCACTGAAGCTTTCTTT.

This clone was recorded once. It may be a read error: a sequence one base away is much more abundant. CDR3 nucleotides: TGCAGCGTTGGTTATGGTGGGGGCACTGAAGCTTTCTTT. It translates to CSVGYGGGTEAFF. The chain recombines TRBV29-1 with TRBJ1-1; D may be TRBD1 (5 bases). Trimming stripped 4 bases from V and 4 bases from J, with 13 bases between. The germline gives CDR1 SQVTM, CDR2 ANQGSEA. The CDR3 is 13 residues long.

This chain links TRBV9 with TRBJ2-2; TRBD1 or TRBD2 may be the D gene (5 bases each). Looked up from germline, CDR1 is SGDLS and CDR2 is YYNGEE. This CDR3 has 18 residues. Trimming took 0 bases from V and 0 from J, leaving 15 bases between them. The CDR3 bases are TGTGCCAGCAGCGTAGCCGCATCCGGGACGTCGAACACCGGGGAGCTGTTTTTT. Translated, it gives CASSVAASGTSNTGELFF.

The chain combines TRBV5-1 with TRBJ2-7, with D perhaps being TRBD1 or TRBD2 (5 bases each). The germline V gene has CDR1 SGHRS and CDR2 YFSETQ. The CDR3 length is 13 residues. Trimming pared 3 bases from V and 3 bases from J, leaving 10 bases between. CDR3 nucleotides: TGCGCCAGCAGCTCCGGGACCGGCTACGAGCAGTACTTC. Encoded protein: CASSSGTGYEQYF.

This clone was detected only once. The CDR3 loop reads CASQGAPYNEQFF. The CDR3, as DNA: TGTGCTAGCCAAGGGGCACCCTACAATGAGCAGTTCTTC. V gene TRBV12-5 combines with J gene TRBJ2-1, with D possibly TRBD1 on 5 matching bases. Between the trimmed V and J ends, which lost 9 bases and 2 bases, there was a span of 11 bases. There are 13 residues in the CDR3. Germline-derived CDR1 and CDR2 are LGHNT and FRNRAP. The whole variable domain, filled in from reference TRBV12-5 and TRBJ2-1, reads DARVTQTPRHKVTEMGQEVTMRCQPILGHNTVFWYRQTMMQGLELLAYFRNRAPLDDSGMPKDRFSAEMPDATLATLKIQPSEPRDSAVYFCASQGAPYNEQFFGPGTRLTVL.

This CDR3 is CASSPGLPGRNEQFF. CDR3 DNA: TGTGCCAGCAGCCCGGGACTACCGGGGCGTAATGAGCAGTTCTTC. This chain joins TRBV7-3 and TRBJ2-1; 7 bases line up with TRBD2. Trimming removed 5 bases from V and 7 bases from J; junction bases left unmatched: 11. CDR1 is SGHTA, CDR2 FQGTGA, per germline. The CDR3 contains 15 residues. Filled out from reference TRBV7-3 and TRBJ2-1, the complete variable domain reads GAGVSQTPSNKVTEKGKYVELRCDPISGHTALYWYRQSLGQGPEFLIYFQGTGAADDSGLPNDRFFAVRPEGSVSTLKIQRTERGDSAVYLCASSPGLPGRNEQFFGPGTRLTVL.

This clone has a handful of counts. Written as DNA, the CDR3 is TGCGCCAGCAGTGCGAACACCGGGGAGCTGTTTTTT. Amino acids: CASSANTGELFF. The chain links TRBV10-2 to TRBJ2-2; D call uncertain. Germline lookup yields CDR1 WSHSY and CDR2 SAAADI. The CDR3 consists of 12 residues. With 4 bases removed from V and 0 bases from J, the gap between germline ends came to 0 bases.

The chain couples TRBV11-2 to TRBJ2-7, with TRBD2 as a possible D gene (5 bases). There are 14 residues in the CDR3. Deletions cut 5 bases from V and 1 base from J, with 12 bases between. Germline lookup yields CDR1 SGHAT and CDR2 FQNNGV. Here the CDR3 reads CASSAGLLSYEQYF. In DNA form, the CDR3 reads TGTGCCAGCAGCGCCGGACTGTTATCCTACGAGCAGTACTTC.

The chain employs TRBV30 and TRBJ1-4; 7 bases align to TRBD1. Germline assignment: CDR1 GTSNPN and CDR2 SVGIG (reference sequence). J was trimmed by 8 bases and V by 7 bases; bases with no gene match: 10. The CDR3 contains 13 residues. This chain's CDR3 is CASLTGSGEKLFF. The DNA of the CDR3 is TGTGCCTCCCTGACAGGGAGCGGAGAAAAACTGTTTTTT.

V usage is TRBV5-8 and J usage is TRBJ2-2; 11 bases map to TRBD1. CDR1 and CDR2 from the germline V gene are SGHTS and YDEGEE. V trimming: 4 bases; J trimming: 7 bases; junction bases outside the gene matches: 12. The CDR3 has 17 amino acids. In nucleotides, the CDR3 is TGTGCCAGCAGCCCCACCCGGACAGGGGGCTGGGGCGGGGAGCTGTTTTTT. Protein: CASSPTRTGGWGGELFF.

This sequence joins TRBV5-1 and TRBJ2-3, with 7 bases that match TRBD2. V trimming: 3 bases; J trimming: 6 bases; junction bases outside the gene matches: 13. CDR1 and CDR2 from the germline V gene are SGHRS and YFSETQ. This CDR3 has 16 residues. CDR3 bases: TGCGCCAGCAGCTCCTTAAGCGGGGTGGGGTCTGATACGCAGTATTTT. It encodes CASSSLSGVGSDTQYF.

The V and J genes are TRBV5-1 and TRBJ2-5, with 10 positions matching TRBD2. The V and J ends lost 0 bases and 9 bases, in that order; junction bases with no gene match: 8. The CDR3 loop spans 15 amino acids. CDR1 is SGHRS, CDR2 YFSETQ, per germline. CDR3 sequence reads: CASSLVASGGGAQYF. CDR3 nucleotide sequence: TGCGCCAGCAGCTTGGTGGCTAGCGGGGGCGGGGCCCAGTACTTC.

The chain combines TRBV6-1 with TRBJ2-4, with D tentatively TRBD1 (6 bases). This CDR3 comprises 13 residues. Germline loops: CDR1 MNHNS, CDR2 SASEGT. Trimming took 11 bases from V and 2 from J, leaving 13 bases between them. CDR3 amino acids: CACNRDPKNIQYF. CDR3 nucleotide sequence: TGTGCCTGCAACAGGGATCCCAAAAACATTCAGTACTTC.

This chain connects TRBV9 to TRBJ2-5, with D perhaps TRBD2 (6 bases). This CDR3 spans 15 amino acids. The germline CDR1 and CDR2 sequences are SGDLS and YYNGEE. Trimming cost V 4 bases and J 4 bases, with 17 bases left between them. The CDR3 nucleotides are TGTGCCAGCAGCACCCCCTTAGGAGCGGGAGAGACCCAGTACTTC. It specifies CASSTPLGAGETQYF. Using reference TRBV9 and TRBJ2-5 for the parts outside the CDR3, the full variable domain is DSGVTQTPKHLITATGQRVTLRCSPRSGDLSVYWYQQSLDQGLQFLIQYYNGEERAKGNILERFSAQQFPDLHSELNLSSLELGDSALYFCASSTPLGAGETQYFGPGTRLLVL.

The chain uses TRBV28 and TRBJ2-1, with 10 bases identical to TRBD2. Germline V gives CDR1 MDHEN, CDR2 SYDVKM. This CDR3 has 16 residues. V lost 6 bases, J lost 9 bases, and 14 bases stayed unmatched. In DNA, the CDR3 is TGTGCCAGCAGCCGTCTAGCGGGAGCTGAAAGGGGTGAGCAGTTCTTC. Translation gives CASSRLAGAERGEQFF. The whole variable domain, remainder taken from reference TRBV28 and TRBJ2-1, is DVKVTQSSRYLVKRTGEKVFLECVQDMDHENMFWYRQDPGLGLRLIYFSYDVKMKEKGDIPEGYSVSREKKERFSLILESASTNQTSMYLCASSRLAGAERGEQFFGPGTRLTVL.

The chain joins TRBV30 to TRBJ1-4, with D possibly TRBD1 on 5 matching bases. The V end was cut by 7 bases, the J end by 7 bases, with 28 bases between. The CDR3 consists of 17 residues. CDR1 GTSNPN and CDR2 SVGIG come from the germline V gene (reference sequence). The CDR3 DNA reads TGTGCCTTTGAGCGGGGCCCAACACAAAGGAGGACTGAAAAACTGTTTTTT. This gives the protein CAFERGPTQRRTEKLFF.

Concerning this clone: The same CDR3 is also encoded by other DNA sequences in this sample. This rearrangement joins TRBV2 to TRBJ1-2, with 8 bases aligning to TRBD1. V was clipped by 6 bases and J by 2 bases; unmatched bases: 2. From germline, CDR1 is SNHLY and CDR2 FYNNEI. The CDR3 contains 13 residues. This chain's CDR3 is CASSGQGNYGYTF. As DNA, the CDR3 is TGTGCCAGCAGCGGACAGGGAAACTATGGCTACACCTTC. Looking up the rest from reference TRBV2 and TRBJ1-2 gives the full variable domain: EPEVTQTPSHQVTQMGQEVILRCVPISNHLYFYWYRQILGQKVEFLVSFYNNEISEKSEIFDDQFSVERPDGSNFTLKIRSTKLEDSAMYFCASSGQGNYGYTFGSGTRLTVV.

This clone was seen only a few times. The rearrangement joins TRBV19 to TRBJ1-1, with D unclear. V was clipped by 9 bases and J by 0 bases, with 11 bases between them. There are 13 residues in the CDR3. Looked up from germline, CDR1 is LNHDA and CDR2 is SQIVND (reference sequence). This CDR3 reads CARPQVMNTEAFF. The CDR3 region has the DNA TGTGCCAGGCCCCAGGTCATGAACACTGAAGCTTTCTTT.

This clone was observed a handful of times. The chain links TRBV27 to TRBJ1-1; 7 bases match TRBD1. With V trimmed by 3 bases and J by 0 bases, 4 bases remained unmatched. Germline values: CDR1 MNHEY, CDR2 SMNVEV (reference sequence). The CDR3 consists of 15 residues. Written as DNA, the CDR3 is TGTGCCAGCAGTTTGGTACAGGGGCTGAACACTGAAGCTTTCTTT. Its protein product is CASSLVQGLNTEAFF.

This chain joins TRBV7-6 and TRBJ2-3; 10 bases map to TRBD2. The CDR3 covers 16 residues. Germline loops: CDR1 SGHVS, CDR2 FNYEAQ. V lost 5 bases to trimming and J lost 1 base; unmatched junction nucleotides: 6. CDR3 nucleotides: TGTGCCAGCAGCCCGACCGGGACTAGCGGCACAGATACGCAGTATTTT. Protein: CASSPTGTSGTDTQYF.

J is TRBJ2-7 and V is TRBV27; the D is unclear. The CDR3 has 15 residues. The V end was cut by 3 bases, the J end by 3 bases, with 15 bases between. Germline loops: CDR1 MNHEY, CDR2 SMNVEV (reference sequence). CDR3 coding DNA: TGTGCCAGCAGTTTGAGCTTTGTGGGGAACTACGAGCAGTACTTC. It codes for CASSLSFVGNYEQYF.

V gene TRBV10-2 combines with J gene TRBJ2-3; 10 bases match TRBD2. V dropped 6 bases and J dropped 1; count of bases not matched to a gene: 7. This CDR3 is built from 16 residues. CDR1 and CDR2 from the germline V gene are WSHSY and SAAADI. The CDR3 reads CASRVSGRWGTDTQYF. DNA for the CDR3: TGCGCCAGCAGGGTTAGCGGGAGGTGGGGCACAGATACGCAGTATTTT.

This chain uses TRBV15 with TRBJ2-5, with 10 bases that match TRBD2. V was pared by 5 bases and J by 4 bases, with 16 bases of the junction left unmatched. The CDR3 has 18 residues. The V gene's germline CDR1 is LNHNV and CDR2 YYDKDF (reference sequence). The DNA for the CDR3 is TGTGCCACCAGCCGCGAATACCCGTTAACTAGCGGGATAGAGACCCAGTACTTC. Translating gives CATSREYPLTSGIETQYF.

The chain uses TRBV30 and TRBJ2-7; D is uncertain. This CDR3 contains 11 residues. In germline, CDR1 is GTSNPN, CDR2 SVGIG (reference sequence). Trimming cost V 3 bases and J 2 bases, with 5 bases left between them. CDR3 residues: CAWSNTYEQYF. The DNA for the CDR3 is TGTGCCTGGAGCAACACCTACGAGCAGTACTTC. The whole variable domain, filled in from reference TRBV30 and TRBJ2-7, reads SQTIHQWPATLVQPVGSPLSLECTVEGTSNPNLYWYRQAAGRGLQLLFYSVGIGQISSEVPQNLSASRPQDRQFILSSKKLLLSDSGFYLCAWSNTYEQYFGPGTRLTVT.

This clone was found many times. The chain links TRBV28 to TRBJ2-3; no firm D call. Trimming removed 6 bases from V and 4 bases from J, with 20 bases in between. Germline V gene lookup returns CDR1 MDHEN and CDR2 SYDVKM. This CDR3 region has 16 residues. DNA of the CDR3: TGTGCCAGCAGCCGCTCTATAGGGTTGCGCGCAGATACGCAGTATTTT. Its protein product is CASSRSIGLRADTQYF.